This passage covers 19 T cell receptor beta chains from one sample sequenced in a study of T cell clonality in common variable immunodeficiency. Sequencing was performed with immunoSEQ multiplex PCR; in TCRdb, only in-frame clones are kept and a portion is missing. The data list about 60,000 clones, none observed once; approximately 1.6% falls to the top ten. The material sequenced was peripheral blood mononuclear cells. These receptor sequences come from a person aged 18 to 69 in good health.

This clone was seen ten or more times. The read gets to within 3 residues of the CDR3 end, and the germline J gene fills in the rest. The chain couples TRBV2 to TRBJ2-2; either TRBD1 or TRBD2 may fit D (5 bases each). CDR1 and CDR2 from the germline V gene are SNHLY and FYNNEI. The length of the CDR3 is 11 residues. The DNA read from the CDR3 is TGTGCCAGCAGTGGAGGGGCGCAG. Its translation: CASSGGAQ. Given in full, the CDR3 is CASSGGAQLFF.

This clone showed up many times. The read ends 3 residues early relative to the CDR3; the germline J gene fills the gap. J is TRBJ2-1 and V is TRBV29-1, with TRBD1 identical over 7 bases. V shed 8 bases, J shed 1 base, and the junction held 17 bases outside the gene matches. The CDR3 runs to 17 residues. Germline V CDR1 and CDR2: SQVTM, ANQGSEA. CDR3: CSITGQSSRFSYNEQFF. The part of the CDR3 DNA that was read is TGCAGCATCACGGGACAGTCGAGTCGGTTTTCCTACAATGAG.

This clone was observed at least ten times. The CDR3 end is not reached by the read, which stops 3 residues before it; the germline J gene fills it in. This chain connects TRBV2 to TRBJ2-7; 9 bases agree with TRBD2. CDR1 and CDR2 (germline): SNHLY, FYNNEI. The junction had 2 bases not matched to a gene; V was cut back by 2 bases and J by 3 bases. This CDR3 contains 14 residues. CDR3 residues: CASSEWTSDYEQYF. The CDR3 DNA, read in part, is TGTGCCAGCAGTGAATGGACTAGCGACTACGAG.

This clone occurred many times. The CDR3 end lies 3 residues beyond the end of the read and is filled in from the germline J gene. The chain is built from TRBV5-4 and TRBJ2-7; D is unresolved. Trimming took off 1 base at V and 3 bases at J, with 8 bases between the two ends. The germline V gene encodes CDR1 SGHNT and CDR2 YYREEE (reference sequence). CDR3 length equals 13 residues. The CDR3 loop reads CASSLNIDYEQYF. CDR3 DNA (partial): TGTGCCAGCAGCTTGAACATCGACTACGAG. Supplemented by reference TRBV5-4 and TRBJ2-7, the full variable domain reads ETGVTQSPTHLIKTRGQQVTLRCSSQSGHNTVSWYQQALGQGPQFIFQYYREEENGRGNFPPRFSGLQFPNYSSELNVNALELDDSALYLCASSLNIDYEQYFGPGTRLTVT.

Comments on this clone: Sequencing ends 3 residues short of the CDR3 end; the germline J gene provides the rest. This chain uses TRBV5-5 with TRBJ1-3; D is possibly TRBD1 (5 bases). There are 14 residues in the CDR3. V dropped 2 bases and J dropped 1 base, with 7 bases sitting between them. The germline V gene encodes CDR1 SGHKS and CDR2 YYEKEE (reference sequence). This chain's CDR3 is CASSFRTSGNTIYF. The CDR3 DNA, read in part, is TGTGCCAGCAGCTTTCGGACATCTGGAAACACC.

This clone was detected many times. The read ends 3 residues early relative to the CDR3; the germline J gene fills the gap. This chain joins TRBV20-1 and TRBJ2-5; 8 positions agree with TRBD2. Germline V CDR1 and CDR2: DFQATT, SNEGSKA (reference sequence). V shed 2 bases and J 3 bases; nucleotides not matched to a gene: 11. The CDR3 contains 16 residues. CDR3 DNA (partial): TGCAGTGCTAGAAGCAATCCCGGGACTAGTAAAGAGACC. Its protein product is CSARSNPGTSKET. The CDR3 in full is CSARSNPGTSKETQYF.

This clone was detected ten times or more. The read is 3 residues too short to cover the CDR3 end, so that end is filled in from the germline J gene. V usage is TRBV5-4 and J usage is TRBJ2-1, with D tentatively TRBD1 (5 bases). The CDR3 has 14 amino acids. Trimming removed 0 bases from V and 3 bases from J, with 7 bases in between. The V gene's germline CDR1 is SGHNT and CDR2 YYREEE (reference sequence). CDR3 sequence: CASSLGQIYNEQFF. The sequenced part of the CDR3 DNA is TGTGCCAGCAGCTTGGGACAGATCTACAATGAG.

This clone was detected ten times or more. The sequence runs out 3 residues before the end of the CDR3; the remainder is reconstructed from the germline J gene. The chain has TRBV28 and TRBJ2-3; D might be TRBD1 (6 bases). Trimming stripped 5 bases from V and 1 base from J, with 10 bases between. The CDR3 is 14 residues long. CDR1 is MDHEN and CDR2 is SYDVKM in the germline V gene. The covered CDR3 bases are TGTGCCAGCAGTACAGGGTATGGCACAGATACG. Translated: CASSTGYGTDT. The CDR3 reads in full as CASSTGYGTDTQYF.

This clone was counted many times. The read gets to within 3 residues of the CDR3 end, and the germline J gene fills in the rest. The chain is built from TRBV20-1 and TRBJ2-2; TRBD2 might be the D (6 bases). This CDR3 is built from 16 residues. V shed 0 bases and J shed 6 bases, with 17 bases lying between them. Germline V gene sequence: CDR1 DFQATT, CDR2 SNEGSKA (reference sequence). The CDR3 DNA, read in part, is TGCAGTGCTAGAGATACTCGGTTGCGGGGACCCGGGGAG. The encoded protein is CSARDTRLRGPGE. In full, the CDR3 is CSARDTRLRGPGELFF.

Many counts were recorded for this clone. The DNA ends 3 residues before the CDR3 does, and the rest of the CDR3 is filled in from the germline J gene. The chain links TRBV7-9 to TRBJ2-2, with TRBD2 matching 7 bases. Germline V CDR1 and CDR2: SEHNR, FQNEAQ (reference sequence). V lost 5 bases and J lost 3; bases outside the gene matches: 3. This CDR3 is 14 amino acids long. CDR3 loop: CASSTREYTGELFF. Partial CDR3 DNA: TGTGCCAGCAGCACGCGGGAGTACACCGGGGAG.

This clone was counted at least ten times. The read falls 3 residues short of the CDR3 end, and the missing part is taken from the germline J gene. This chain connects TRBV5-1 to TRBJ2-3; no clear D gene. V lost 3 bases and J lost 0, with 8 bases in between. The CDR3 length is 14 residues. Germline CDR1 and CDR2: SGHRS and YFSETQ. The CDR3 DNA, read in part, is TGCGCCAGCAGCTCAGACGGGAGCACAGATACG. Protein product: CASSSDGSTDT. From start to end, the CDR3 is CASSSDGSTDTQYF.

There are a few counts of this clone. The CDR3 end lies 3 residues beyond the end of the read and is filled in from the germline J gene. V and J are TRBV18 and TRBJ2-7; no firm D call. Trimming cost V 2 bases and J 0 bases, with 11 bases left between them. The CDR3 has 15 residues. The germline gives CDR1 KGHSH, CDR2 LQKENI. The CDR3 reads CASSPGHSLSYEQYF. CDR3 bases read: TGTGCCAGCTCACCAGGCCACAGCCTCTCCTACGAG.

This clone was seen ten or more times. The sequence runs out 3 residues before the end of the CDR3; the remainder is reconstructed from the germline J gene. The rearrangement links TRBV13 to TRBJ2-3; 12 bases match TRBD2. Germline lookup yields CDR1 PRHDT and CDR2 FYEKMQ (reference sequence). V dropped 5 bases and J dropped 2; count of bases not matched to a gene: 11. CDR3 length: 18 residues. The chain's CDR3 is CASSTATSGGLFTDTQYF. CDR3 bases read: TGTGCCAGCAGCACCGCGACTAGCGGGGGACTTTTCACAGATACG.

The sample holds many counts of this clone. The CDR3 here is CASSVSAQVLYGYTF. The part of the CDR3 DNA that was read is TGTGCCAGCAGTGTCTCAGCCCAGGTTCTCTATGGC. The chain uses TRBV2 and TRBJ1-2; D gene unclear. With the read ending 3 residues before the CDR3 end, the germline J gene is used to fill in that end. The V gene's germline CDR1 is SNHLY and CDR2 FYNNEI. V was clipped by 4 bases and J by 4 bases, with 16 bases between them. The CDR3 totals 15 residues.

The sample holds many counts of this clone. A junction boundary mismatches the germline segment, possibly from a read error. The CDR3 extends 3 residues past the end of the read, so its final part is completed from the germline J gene. The chain recombines TRBV7-7 with TRBJ2-5; a weak D match, TRBD2 (6 bases). CDR1 and CDR2 from the germline V gene are SSHAT and FNYEAQ (reference sequence). The CDR3 has 15 residues. The sequenced part of the CDR3 DNA is TGTGCTAGCAGCTTAGATGGACTATCCCAAGAGACC. This gives the protein CASSLDGLSQET. The entire CDR3 sequence reads CASSLDGLSQETQYF.

This clone was counted ten times or more. Read sequence stops 3 residues before the CDR3 end, and the germline J gene provides the missing end. The chain couples TRBV20-1 to TRBJ2-1; TRBD2 matches 13 bases. CDR3 length: 19 amino acids. Unmatched junction bases numbered 10, after V lost 0 bases and J lost 2 bases. Germline-derived CDR1 and CDR2 are DFQATT and SNEGSKA (reference sequence). Partial CDR3 DNA: TGCAGTGCTAGAGATCGCGGACTAGCGGGAGTCGGGCCCTACAATGAG. Translation gives CSARDRGLAGVGPYNE. The CDR3 reads in full as CSARDRGLAGVGPYNEQFF.

The table lists this clone with many counts. The read finishes 3 residues shy of the CDR3 end, and the germline J gene is used to complete it. This sequence joins TRBV2 and TRBJ2-1, with no clear D. Germline lookup yields CDR1 SNHLY and CDR2 FYNNEI. The CDR3 extends over 11 amino acids. Trimming took 7 bases from V and 6 from J, leaving 7 bases between them. The sequenced CDR3 bases are TGTGCCAGCACCAGGTTCAATGAG. Translating gives CASTRFNE. In full, the CDR3 is CASTRFNEQFF.

This clone was detected many times. The CDR3 extends 3 residues past the end of the read, so its final part is completed from the germline J gene. The J gene is TRBJ2-1, the V gene TRBV20-1; tentatively, D is TRBD2 (6 bases). The germline V and J ends were trimmed by 8 bases and 8 bases, with 25 bases remaining between them. This CDR3 contains 15 residues. Germline V CDR1 and CDR2: DFQATT, SNEGSKA (reference sequence). The CDR3 protein is CSPEDPGTFRDEQFF. The CDR3 bases that were read are TGCAGTCCTGAGGACCCCGGGACTTTCAGGGATGAG.

This clone has at least ten counts. The read gets to within 3 residues of the CDR3 end, and the germline J gene fills in the rest. V gene TRBV7-9 combines with J gene TRBJ1-2; D is possibly TRBD1 (6 bases). CDR1 and CDR2 (germline): SEHNR, FQNEAQ (reference sequence). There are 13 residues in the CDR3. The CDR3 loop is CASSHGGGSGYTF. Incomplete CDR3 DNA: TGTGCCAGCAGCCACGGAGGGGGATCAGGC.